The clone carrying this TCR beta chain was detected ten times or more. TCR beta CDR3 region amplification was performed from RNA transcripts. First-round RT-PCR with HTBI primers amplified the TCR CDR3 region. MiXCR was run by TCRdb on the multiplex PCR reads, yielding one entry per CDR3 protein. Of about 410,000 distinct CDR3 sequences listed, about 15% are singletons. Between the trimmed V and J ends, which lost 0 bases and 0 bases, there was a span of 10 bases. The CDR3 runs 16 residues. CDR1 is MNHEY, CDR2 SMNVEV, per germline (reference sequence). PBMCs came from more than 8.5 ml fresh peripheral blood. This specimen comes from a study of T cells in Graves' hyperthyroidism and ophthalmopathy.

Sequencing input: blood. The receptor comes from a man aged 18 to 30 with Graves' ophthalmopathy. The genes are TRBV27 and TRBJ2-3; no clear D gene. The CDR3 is CASSLSRKISTDTQYF. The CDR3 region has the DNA TGTGCCAGCAGTTTATCACGGAAAATTAGCACAGATACGCAGTATTTT.